The text below deals with one T cell receptor (beta chain). Its specificity is unknown. The sample is drawn from a study of blood T cells in healthy people across ages. Primed by a sample-barcoded 5' primer and a J-beta primer mix, a second PCR proceeded for roughly 7 to 11 cycles. TCRdb re-called the 5' RACE reads through MiXCR, storing one row per CDR3 protein. The sample has roughly 800,000 distinct CDR3 sequences, roughly 34% seen once. Every donor gave approximately 10 milliliters of peripheral blood. This CDR3 comprises 15 residues. Germline loops: CDR1 DFQATT, CDR2 SNEGSKA (reference sequence). V shed 6 bases, J shed 2 bases, and the junction held 9 bases outside the gene matches. Study-wide points: Donor CMV infection status was unknown, possibly confounding age-related changes in expanded clonotypes.

The rearrangement joins TRBV20-1 to TRBJ2-3, with 9 bases identical to TRBD2. This TCR was sampled from a man aged 18 to 29 in good health. Sequencing used blood. CDR3 loop: CSALALAGNTDTQYF. As DNA, the CDR3 is TGCAGTGCCCTTGCGCTAGCGGGAAACACAGATACGCAGTATTTT.